This T cell receptor beta chain came from a study of cytomegalovirus exposure and HLA in healthy donors listed by TCRdb under 2017. Background on the whole study: An earlier analysis of several hundred of the donors reported more than 250 Gb of sequence data and 100 million to 130 million unique TCR beta sequences from about 179 million T cells. In a later analysis, previously published TCR beta repertoires from some 640 donors were re-analyzed and high-resolution HLA genotyping was added so that TCR occurrence patterns could be studied. Donor age, sex, ethnicity and CMV serostatus were compiled alongside the repertoire data. The later analysis used no new phenotypic data to find candidate immune exposures, relying instead on TCR beta sequences and their occurrence across donors. The T cell repertoires of several hundred subjects were profiled by immunosequencing and related to cytomegalovirus serostatus. Because of strong linkage in the cohort, roughly five DR-DQ haplotypes were treated as single units for association and clustering. Of the 300 to 500 genotyped donors, over 80% were placed in the genetic ancestry cluster associated with self-reported Caucasian donors. To decide whether each TCR beta V gene segment behaved as functional or pseudogenic, an earlier analysis of 587 of the donors relied on high-throughput TCR beta sequencing. Among some 400 genotyped donors of the cohort, an average of roughly 230,000 unique TCR beta nucleotide sequences was sequenced per donor, of which about 19% were non-productive. The number of typed donors differed by locus: about 620-640 for A, B, C, DRB1 and DQB1; 522 for DQA1; about 600 for DPA1; and 450 to 480 for DPB1. Every repertoire in the discovery cohort had been generated on one and the same sequencing platform. HLA typing included class I and class II loci at four-digit resolution. Around 330 gigabases of sequencing data and tens of millions of unique TCR sequences made up an early release that covered some 640 HLA-typed donors. The study aimed to test whether signatures of past pathogen exposure could be identified by cataloging public T cell receptors. A later genetic analysis used genome-wide SNP genotypes for 398 of the 666 donors, treating that subset as a discovery cohort. A separate validation cohort of 100 to 150 different subjects was used in addition to the roughly 700-subject first cohort. To predict cytomegalovirus infection status, the study combined high-throughput TCR immunosequencing, statistical association of individual TCRs with disease status, and machine learning. The study at large found these results: A cluster of highly shared sequence variants was judged likely to be a technical artifact of the sequencing pipeline. A later analysis associated 17,000 or so TCR beta sequences with specific HLA alleles at a false discovery rate of 0.05. When HLA alleles, especially DR and DQ, strongly co-occurred, TCR associations were difficult to assign to individual alleles. A few of the identified cytomegalovirus-associated TCR beta chains were confirmed in vitro to be specific for cytomegalovirus antigens. A total of 150 or so TCR beta chains were listed by the study as associated with cytomegalovirus. Roughly uniform sequencing depth across donors was assumed in presence/absence analyses, although this assumption may not hold. The only immune exposure information available for the cohort was CMV serostatus. An association between a missense DCLRE1C variant and V-gene and J-gene trimming of TCR beta chains was found in a later genetic analysis and replicated in an independent cohort. According to a later analysis, most CMV-associated TCR beta chains appeared to be HLA-restricted, and the HLA associations seemed to be driven largely by CMV exposure. Most TCR sequences were observed very rarely across donors, whereas some public TCRs were present in many individuals. The classifier was reported to diagnose cytomegalovirus status with high specificity and sensitivity in both the original cohort and the validation cohort. According to the authors, the approach could potentially be generalized to other disease states and immunological phenotypes. The 87-base-pair reads could not distinguish some IMGT-functional V segments, including TRBV6-2 and TRBV6-3, so those segments were excluded. In a later analysis, TCR association rates were found to vary across HLA loci, with the most associated TCRs seen for DRB1 alleles and the fewest for HLA-C alleles. According to a later analysis, parvovirus B19, influenza, CMV and Epstein-Barr virus appeared linked to several top co-occurrence clusters. Because counts were too low, about 15 rarely observed V segments, including chromosome 9 orphons, were left out of the earlier analysis of over 550 of the donors. Because some donors lacked HLA typing at each locus, the association tests relied only on the typed subset. A further reported finding was that TCR beta sequences accurately predicted the HLA-A and HLA-B alleles for most subjects in the first cohort. The cohort was sequenced for TCR beta chains only, and without alpha or paired-chain data the features that could be detected were limited. In an earlier analysis of about 600 of the donors, most TCR beta V segments appeared in productive rearrangements about 90% or about 30% of the time, broadly matching IMGT annotations. According to a later genetic analysis, donors in an Asian-associated ancestry cluster had fewer N-insertions in productive TCRs than the roughly 660-donor mean. Correlated functional status among segregating V segments might be attributable to linkage disequilibrium, but an unknown experimental factor could not be ruled out. Compared with equally common non-associated chains, HLA-associated TCR beta chains in a later analysis were more clonally expanded and had lower generation probabilities.

Trimming leaves V shorter by 5 bases and J shorter by 1 base, with the junction holding 9 bases beyond the gene matches. The germline V gene provides CDR1 MDHEN and CDR2 SYDVKM. From the cysteine through the phenylalanine, the CDR3 covers 17 amino acids. Solely the CDR3 DNA is kept, with 51 bases framed from the first base. Worth noting for this clone: This clone's antigen is unknown. No base quality values were provided; no much bigger clone lies one nucleotide off.

The cohort comprised 550 to 700 healthy bone marrow donors. At the time of sampling, every cohort member was nominally healthy, though immune exposures that went unrecorded were likely present. The donor was CMV seropositive and belonged to the group of 250 to 300 seropositive cohort members. A peripheral blood sample was collected from each donor, and TCR beta sequencing was performed on peripheral blood mononuclear cells. The Qiagen DNeasy Blood Extraction Kit was used to extract genomic DNA from the blood cell samples. The library was prepared using the immunoSEQ multiplex PCR assay. For the multiplex PCR, a mixture combining 60 forward primers for TCR Vbeta segments and 13 reverse primers for TCR Jbeta segments was used. The CDR3 region of rearranged TCR beta genes was amplified from genomic DNA with a multiplex PCR assay. On the Illumina HiSeq System, the amplified TCR beta libraries were sequenced as 87-base-pair reads. The source study handled its data this way. Across the roughly 670 repertoires, a later analysis counted 80 million or so unique TCR beta chains, roughly 11 million of which were shared by at least two donors. To remove PCR and sequencing errors, raw reads were error-corrected and collapsed into unique sequences using a nearest-neighbor algorithm that merged closely related sequences. V, D and J gene segments were assigned by aligning CDR3 sequences to IMGT reference sequences. Each retained sequence needed at least a six-nucleotide match to both a V gene segment and a J gene segment. A rearrangement was called productive if the CDR3 had no stop codons and remained in frame with V and J, and every other rearrangement was called non-productive. CDR3 was defined according to IMGT convention as the region running from the second conserved V-encoded cysteine to the conserved J-encoded phenylalanine. The earlier analysis of roughly 590 of the donors excluded sequences that lacked an unambiguous match to a single V gene segment. In an earlier analysis of more than 500 of the donors, a V segment was called functional when productive rearrangements were above 56.7%, and segregating when the standard deviation between donors exceeded 5%. A statistical classification framework was built for diagnosing cytomegalovirus status from the catalog of TCR beta chain sequences. In a later analysis, TCR nucleotide sequences were compared against IMGT/GENE-DB human TR gene sequences so that V and J genes could be assigned. A later analysis assigned CDR3 sequences and most-parsimonious VDJ recombination scenarios with the TCRdist pipeline. In a later analysis, every TCR beta chain was defined by the combination of its CDR3 amino acid sequence and its V-gene family, and reads without a unique V-gene family were dropped. A later analysis removed roughly 590 highly shared, low-generation-probability nucleotide sequences to deal with suspected cross-contamination and a sequencing artifact. In a later analysis, a clonal expansion index for each public chain was calculated from normalized within-repertoire ranks of inferred template counts. A later analysis computed generation probabilities with a VDJ recombination model fitted to out-of-frame rearrangements, and checked the results against IGoR. Hypergeometric tests were used in a later analysis to score TCR-TCR, TCR-HLA and TCR-CMV co-occurrence, with a repertoire-size bias correction applied to the TCR pairs. A later analysis estimated false discovery rates by permuting HLA or CMV assignments 20 times. In a later analysis, co-occurring TCRs were grouped using DBSCAN, with TCRdist sequence similarity added in when clustering inside HLA-allele-positive subsets. Repertoires with fewer than 30,000 or more than 120,000 public chains were left out of co-occurrence clustering, as were five repertoires with anomalous nucleotide sharing. The clones in this table, taken by TCRdb from immuneACCESS, are in-frame only. Not every clone is retained; where verified, under half of the shortfall comes from an unresolved V gene, and the cause of the rest is unknown. Clonal size and the V and J genes are those of that table, whereas D and trimming came from the DNA. The table for this sample lists about 120,000 clones; 75% to 85% of them were counted only once. Together, the top ten hold more than 8% of the sample.

Sequenced input: PBMCs. The source is a female donor in good health and CMV-seropositive. Recombination linked TRBV28 to TRBJ1-5; 9 middle bases align to TRBD1. The CDR3 in this case is CASSLTGGLGSNQPQHF. Read as DNA, the sequence is TGTGCCAGCAGTCTGACAGGGGGGTTAGGCAGCAATCAGCCCCAGCATTTT. Where the CDR3 stops, the reference TRBV28 and TRBJ1-5 genes take over; the full variable domain is DVKVTQSSRYLVKRTGEKVFLECVQDMDHENMFWYRQDPGLGLRLIYFSYDVKMKEKGDIPEGYSVSREKKERFSLILESASTNQTSMYLCASSLTGGLGSNQPQHFGDGTRLSIL.